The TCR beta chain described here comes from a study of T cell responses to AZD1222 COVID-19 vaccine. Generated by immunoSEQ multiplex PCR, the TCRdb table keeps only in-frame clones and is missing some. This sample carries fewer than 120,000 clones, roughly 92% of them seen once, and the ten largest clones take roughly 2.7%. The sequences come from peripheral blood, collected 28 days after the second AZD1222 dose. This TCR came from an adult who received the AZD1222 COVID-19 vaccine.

The CDR3 DNA is TGTGCCAGCAGCCGGGACACAGATACGCAGTATTTT. Translation gives CASSRDTDTQYF. This chain connects TRBV7-9 to TRBJ2-3, with TRBD2 as a possible D gene (5 bases). This CDR3 is built from 12 residues. Germline V gives CDR1 SEHNR, CDR2 FQNEAQ (reference sequence). Between the trimmed V and J ends, which lost 5 bases and 2 bases, there was a span of 5 bases.